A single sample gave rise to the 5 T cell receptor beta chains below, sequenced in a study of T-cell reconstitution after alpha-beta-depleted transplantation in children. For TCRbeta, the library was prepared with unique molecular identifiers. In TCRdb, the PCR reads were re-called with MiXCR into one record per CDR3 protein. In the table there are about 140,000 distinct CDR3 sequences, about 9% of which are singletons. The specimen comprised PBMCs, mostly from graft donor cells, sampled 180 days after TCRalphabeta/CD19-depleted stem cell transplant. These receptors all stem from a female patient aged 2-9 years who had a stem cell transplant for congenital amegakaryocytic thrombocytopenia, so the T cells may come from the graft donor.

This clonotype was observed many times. In DNA form, the CDR3 reads TGCGCCAGCAGCCAAGATTGGGGCGAGAGCAATCAGCCCCAGCATTTT. This translates into CASSQDWGESNQPQHF. The V gene is TRBV4-3, the J gene TRBJ1-5; the D gene is possibly TRBD1 (5 bases). Germline CDR1 is LGHNA and CDR2 is YSLEER. With 0 bases removed from V and 1 base from J, the gap between germline ends came to 10 bases. This CDR3 is built from 16 residues.

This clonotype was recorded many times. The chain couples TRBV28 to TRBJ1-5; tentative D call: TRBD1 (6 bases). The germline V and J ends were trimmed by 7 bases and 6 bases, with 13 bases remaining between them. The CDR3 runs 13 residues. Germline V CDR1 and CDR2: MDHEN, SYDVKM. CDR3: CASKGQYLQPQHF. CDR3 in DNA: TGTGCCAGCAAAGGACAGTACCTTCAGCCCCAGCATTTT.

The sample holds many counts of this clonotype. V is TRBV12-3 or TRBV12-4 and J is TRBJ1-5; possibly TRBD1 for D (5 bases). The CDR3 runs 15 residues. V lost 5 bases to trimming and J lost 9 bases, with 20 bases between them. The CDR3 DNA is TGTGCCAGCAGTCCCCAGTCGGGGCGACTGGGGCCCCAGCATTTT. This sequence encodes CASSPQSGRLGPQHF.

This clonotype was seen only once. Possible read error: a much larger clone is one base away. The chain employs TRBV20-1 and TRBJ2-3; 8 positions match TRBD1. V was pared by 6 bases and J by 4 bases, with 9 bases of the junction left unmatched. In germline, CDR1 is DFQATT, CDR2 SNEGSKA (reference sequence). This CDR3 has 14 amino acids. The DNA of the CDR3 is TGCAGTGCGTCTCAGGGGGCAGGCTCAGATACGCAGTATTTT. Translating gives CSASQGAGSDTQYF.

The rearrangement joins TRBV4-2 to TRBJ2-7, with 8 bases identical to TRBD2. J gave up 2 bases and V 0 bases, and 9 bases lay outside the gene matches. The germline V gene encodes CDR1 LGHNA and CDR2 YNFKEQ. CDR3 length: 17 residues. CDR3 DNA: TGTGCCAGCAGCCAAGACCAGCGGGGGCCCTTGGCCTACGAGCAGTACTTC. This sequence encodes CASSQDQRGPLAYEQYF.